The T cell receptor beta chain under discussion was sequenced for a study of technical replicates of blood from several donors. V lost 0 bases and J 4 bases, leaving 7 bases between the germline ends. Germline lookup yields CDR1 SGDLS and CDR2 YYNGEE. The CDR3 is made up of 13 amino acids. Generated by immunoSEQ multiplex PCR, the TCRdb table keeps only in-frame clones and is missing some. The repertoire holds tens of thousands of clones, with over 85% as singletons. This clonotype originated in a human donor in good health. Sequencing was performed on T cells isolated from PBMCs. The chain links TRBV9 to TRBJ1-1; D gene ambiguous. The CDR3 coding sequence is TGTGCCAGCAGCGTAGGCGGGAGCACTGAAGCTTTCTTT. Protein: CASSVGGSTEAFF.